The present T cell receptor beta chain was sequenced within a study of T cell responses to AZD1222 COVID-19 vaccine (dated by TCRdb to the early 2020s). As for the study more broadly: AZD1222 recipients with second doses at about 4 weeks or about 12 weeks were pooled, because spike-specific TCR depth and breadth did not differ between schedules. A total of 230 or so trial participants underwent TCR sequencing, of whom about 210 received two doses of AZD1222 and some 25 received two doses of the MenACWY control vaccine. Enrollment into the trials was organized by age into subgroups of 18-55, 56-69 and 70-plus years, and those subgroups contained roughly 150, 30 and 60 TCR-sequenced participants, respectively. Broader findings and caveats from the paper: The 56-69-year group was small, and its depth increase did not reach significance, likely because of low power. Because no day 14 peak-response samples were available, repertoires were characterized only after the peak T cell response. Nearly half of unique spike-specific TCRs reportedly recognized epitopes outside regions mutated in the B.1.351 and B.1.1.7 variants. Conclusions about previously exposed vaccinees are limited because only five or six AZD1222 recipients were SARS-CoV-2 seropositive at baseline. Participants were mostly white British, with more females than males. The authors suggested clonal diversity may have been underestimated. After two AZD1222 doses, spike-specific TCR breadth and depth were significantly higher than at day 0 and than in MenACWY recipients. The whole spike protein was spanned by vaccine-associated CD4 TCRs, and dominant responses were seen in regions 160-218 and 743-854.

The germline V gene (reference sequence) gives CDR1 as LNHDA and CDR2 as SQIVND. V is cut back by 4 bases and J by 5 bases, with 22 bases in the junction unmatched. The CDR3 covers 19 residues, taking in both the cysteine and the phenylalanine. Left in the record is the CDR3 DNA by itself, 57 bases read in frame from the first base. Worth noting for this clone: Its antigen is unknown. No much larger clone is present one base from it, and per-base qualities are unavailable.

The CDR3 regions of human TCRbeta chains were analyzed by immunosequencing. The paper's data handling went like this. Repertoire TCRs were matched against a reference library of SARS-CoV-2-specific TCRs generated with the MIRA antigen-specificity platform. Breadth meant the fraction of unique TCRs that were SARS-CoV-2-associated, whereas depth meant the fraction of total T cells that were SARS-CoV-2-associated. Using the MIRA data, each spike-specific TCR was mapped to the spike region that the TCR reacts to and placed in a CD4 or CD8 class. Log10-transformed breadth and depth values were compared by one-way ANOVA with Sidak's multiple comparisons tests. TCRdb re-hosts the immuneACCESS table, in-frame sequences only. Its copies lack some clones; in the studies checked, an unresolved V gene accounts for under half of them, and the cause for the rest is not known. That table furnishes V, J and clone size, whereas the DNA furnished D and trimming. Present in this sample are roughly 92,000 clones, nearly 90% of which were seen just once. Jointly, the top ten make up roughly 9.1% of the sample.

The sample's time point, from its label and the paper: baseline before first vaccination. Vaccinee samples came from UK trials COV001 and COV002, including a single-blind randomized controlled phase 2/3 trial of AZD1222 (ChAdOx1 nCoV-19) in healthy adults. For TCRbeta chain sequencing, PBMC samples from trial participants were taken at day 0 and at day 28 after the second dose. This material consisted of peripheral blood, taken on day 0 of AZD1222 vaccination. The V and J segments used are TRBV19 and TRBJ2-7, with 8 bases in between that match TRBD1. The receptor was derived from an adult in good health. DNA sequence: TGTGCCAGTAGTAAAGCCCAATCACAGCCGGGACAGGAACCCCACGAGCAGTACTTC. This encodes CASSKAQSQPGQEPHEQYF.